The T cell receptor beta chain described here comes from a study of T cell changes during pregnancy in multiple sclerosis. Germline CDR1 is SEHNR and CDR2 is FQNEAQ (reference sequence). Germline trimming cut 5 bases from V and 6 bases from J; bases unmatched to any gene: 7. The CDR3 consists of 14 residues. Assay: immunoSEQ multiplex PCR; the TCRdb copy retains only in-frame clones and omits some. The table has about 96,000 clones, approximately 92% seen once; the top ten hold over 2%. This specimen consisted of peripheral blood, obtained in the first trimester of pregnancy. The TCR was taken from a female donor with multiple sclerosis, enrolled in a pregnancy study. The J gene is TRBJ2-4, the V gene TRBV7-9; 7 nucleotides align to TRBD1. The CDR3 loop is CASSPVTGVNIQYF. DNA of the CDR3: TGTGCCAGCAGCCCCGTTACAGGGGTAAACATTCAGTACTTC.